This note documents a single TCR beta chain sequence. These data come from a study of blood T cell repertoires in COVID-19. Study-wide background: Donors in the United States, Italy and Spain gave samples during acute or convalescent COVID-19.

Symptom resolution, clearance, or two negative PCRs marked donors in Cohort 3 as recovered. Losses at the gene ends were 2 bases for V and 5 bases for J; bases not matched to a gene: 4. This CDR3 is 14 amino acids long. In germline, CDR1 is SGHRS, CDR2 YFSETQ. Assay used: immunoSEQ multiplex PCR; TCRdb lists only in-frame clones, some missing. Of some 300,000 clones detected, just under 90% appear once; the ten largest clones hold less than 9.5%. The TCR sequence derives from a woman in her twenties or thirties who had recovered from COVID-19. Sequencing was done on a sample of PBMCs or T cells enriched from blood (not recorded which). This sequence joins TRBV5-1 and TRBJ2-5; 9 bases map to TRBD2. The CDR3 DNA reads as TGCGCCAGCAGCTTAGGACTAGCGAAGGAGACCCAGTACTTC. Translated, it gives CASSLGLAKETQYF.